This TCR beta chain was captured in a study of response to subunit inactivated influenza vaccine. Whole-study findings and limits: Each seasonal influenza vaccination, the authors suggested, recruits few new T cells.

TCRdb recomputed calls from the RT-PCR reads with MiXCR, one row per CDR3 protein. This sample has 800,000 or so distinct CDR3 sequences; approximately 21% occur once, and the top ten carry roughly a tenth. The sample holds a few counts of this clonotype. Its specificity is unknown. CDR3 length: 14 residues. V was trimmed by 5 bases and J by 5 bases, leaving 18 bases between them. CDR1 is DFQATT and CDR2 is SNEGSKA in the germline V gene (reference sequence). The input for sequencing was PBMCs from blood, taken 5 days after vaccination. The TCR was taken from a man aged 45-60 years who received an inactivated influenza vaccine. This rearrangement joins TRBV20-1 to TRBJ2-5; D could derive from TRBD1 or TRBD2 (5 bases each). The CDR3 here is CSAVVGEIRETQYF. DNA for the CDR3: TGCAGTGCTGTTGTGGGGGAGATCCGGGAGACCCAGTACTTC.